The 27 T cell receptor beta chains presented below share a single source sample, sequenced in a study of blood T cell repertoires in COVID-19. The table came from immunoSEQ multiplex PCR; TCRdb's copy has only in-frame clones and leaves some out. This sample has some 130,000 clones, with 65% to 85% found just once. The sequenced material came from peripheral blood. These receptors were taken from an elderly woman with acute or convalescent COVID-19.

Here the CDR3 DNA reads TGCGCCAGCAGCCTGGGACAGGCCGACACAGATACGCAGTATTTT. It yields the protein CASSLGQADTDTQYF. The chain joins TRBV5-1 to TRBJ2-3, with 8 bases fitting TRBD1. The CDR3 is 15 residues long. Germline V CDR1 and CDR2: SGHRS, YFSETQ. Losses at the gene ends were 4 bases for V and 2 bases for J; bases not matched to a gene: 6.

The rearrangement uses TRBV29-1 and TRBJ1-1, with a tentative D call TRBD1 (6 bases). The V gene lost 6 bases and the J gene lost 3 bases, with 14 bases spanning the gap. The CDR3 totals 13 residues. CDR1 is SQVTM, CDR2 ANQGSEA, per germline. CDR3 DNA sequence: TGCAGCGTGAAGACCGGGACACACACTGAAGCTTTCTTT. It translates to CSVKTGTHTEAFF.

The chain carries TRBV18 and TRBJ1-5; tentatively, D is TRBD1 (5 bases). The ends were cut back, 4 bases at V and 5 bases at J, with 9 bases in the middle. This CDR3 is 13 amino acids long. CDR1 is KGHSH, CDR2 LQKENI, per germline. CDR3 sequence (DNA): TGTGCCAGCTCACGGGGAGGGGATCAGCCCCAGCATTTT. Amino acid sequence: CASSRGGDQPQHF.

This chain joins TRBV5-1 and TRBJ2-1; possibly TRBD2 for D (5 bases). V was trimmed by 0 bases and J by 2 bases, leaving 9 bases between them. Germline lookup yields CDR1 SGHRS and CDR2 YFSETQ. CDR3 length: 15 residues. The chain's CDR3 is CASSLDGGAYNEQFF. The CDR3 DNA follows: TGCGCCAGCAGCTTGGACGGAGGCGCCTACAATGAGCAGTTCTTC.

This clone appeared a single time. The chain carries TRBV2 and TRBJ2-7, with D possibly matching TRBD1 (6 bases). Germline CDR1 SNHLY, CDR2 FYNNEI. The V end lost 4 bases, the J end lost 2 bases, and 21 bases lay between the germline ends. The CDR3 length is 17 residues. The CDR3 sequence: CASSAAPRNGQTYEQYF. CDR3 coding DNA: TGTGCCAGCAGTGCCGCCCCAAGGAACGGACAGACCTACGAGCAGTACTTC.

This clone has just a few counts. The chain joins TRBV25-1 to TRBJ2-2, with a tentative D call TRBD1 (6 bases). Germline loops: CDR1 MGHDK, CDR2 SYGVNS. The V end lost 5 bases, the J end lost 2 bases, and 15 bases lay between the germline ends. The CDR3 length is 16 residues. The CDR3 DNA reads TGTGCCAGCAGTCCCCTCCTGACAGGCAACACCGGGGAGCTGTTTTTT. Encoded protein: CASSPLLTGNTGELFF. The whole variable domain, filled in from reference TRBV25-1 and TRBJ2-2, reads EADIYQTPRYLVIGTGKKITLECSQTMGHDKMYWYQQDPGMELHLIHYSYGVNSTEKGDLSSESTVSRIRTEHFPLTLESARPSHTSQYLCASSPLLTGNTGELFFGEGSRLTVL.

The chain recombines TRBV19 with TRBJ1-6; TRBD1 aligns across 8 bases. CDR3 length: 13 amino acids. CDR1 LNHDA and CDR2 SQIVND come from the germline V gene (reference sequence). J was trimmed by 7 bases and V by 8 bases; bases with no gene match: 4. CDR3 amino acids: CASGQGRNSPLHF. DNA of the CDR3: TGTGCCAGTGGACAGGGCCGGAATTCACCCCTCCACTTT.

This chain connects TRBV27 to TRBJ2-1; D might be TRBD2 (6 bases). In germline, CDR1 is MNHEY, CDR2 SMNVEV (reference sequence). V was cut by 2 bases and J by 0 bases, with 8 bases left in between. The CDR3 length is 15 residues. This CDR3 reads CASSLDGSSYNEQFF. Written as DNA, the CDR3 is TGTGCCAGCAGTTTAGACGGGAGCTCCTACAATGAGCAGTTCTTC.

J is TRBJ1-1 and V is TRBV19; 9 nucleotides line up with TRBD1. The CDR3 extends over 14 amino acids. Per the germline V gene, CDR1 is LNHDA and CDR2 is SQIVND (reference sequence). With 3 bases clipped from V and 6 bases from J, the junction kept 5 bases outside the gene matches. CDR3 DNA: TGTGCCAGTAGTATCCTTGACAGGGGGTCTGAAGCTTTCTTT. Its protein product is CASSILDRGSEAFF. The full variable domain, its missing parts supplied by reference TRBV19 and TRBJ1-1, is DGGITQSPKYLFRKEGQNVTLSCEQNLNHDAMYWYRQDPGQGLRLIYYSQIVNDFQKGDIAEGYSVSREKKESFPLTVTSAQKNPTAFYLCASSILDRGSEAFFGQGTRLTVV.

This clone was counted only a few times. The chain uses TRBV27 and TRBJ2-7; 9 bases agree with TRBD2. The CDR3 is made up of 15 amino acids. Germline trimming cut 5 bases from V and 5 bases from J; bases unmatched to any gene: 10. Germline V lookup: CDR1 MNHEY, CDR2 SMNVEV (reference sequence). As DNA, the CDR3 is TGTGCCAGCAGTACTAATAGCGGGAGAGGCAACGAGCAGTACTTC. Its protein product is CASSTNSGRGNEQYF.

The CDR3 here is CASSDFDNSPLHF. The CDR3 coding sequence is TGTGCCAGCAGTGATTTCGATAATTCACCCCTCCACTTT. V usage is TRBV6-1 and J usage is TRBJ1-6; no definite D call. Germline assignment: CDR1 MNHNS and CDR2 SASEGT. The CDR3 consists of 13 residues. V was cut by 3 bases and J by 5 bases, with 5 bases left in between.

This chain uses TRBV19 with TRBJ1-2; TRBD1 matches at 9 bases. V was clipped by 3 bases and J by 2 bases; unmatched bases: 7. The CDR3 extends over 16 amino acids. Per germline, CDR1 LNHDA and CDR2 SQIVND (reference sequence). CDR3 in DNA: TGTGCCAGTAGTATTCCCTCCGGACAGGGGAACTATGGCTACACCTTC. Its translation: CASSIPSGQGNYGYTF.

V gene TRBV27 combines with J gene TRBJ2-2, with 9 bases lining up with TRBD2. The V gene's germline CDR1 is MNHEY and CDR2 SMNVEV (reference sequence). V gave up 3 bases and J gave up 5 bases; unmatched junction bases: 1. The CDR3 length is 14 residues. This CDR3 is CASSFSGGTGELFF. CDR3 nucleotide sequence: TGTGCCAGCAGTTTCAGCGGGGGGACCGGGGAGCTGTTTTTT.

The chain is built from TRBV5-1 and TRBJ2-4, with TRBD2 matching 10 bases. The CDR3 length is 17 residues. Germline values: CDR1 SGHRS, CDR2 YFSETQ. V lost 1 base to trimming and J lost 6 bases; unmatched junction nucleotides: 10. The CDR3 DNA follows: TGCGCCAGCAGCTTGTCGACTAGCGGGTCCGGGGGAAACATTCAGTACTTC. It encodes CASSLSTSGSGGNIQYF. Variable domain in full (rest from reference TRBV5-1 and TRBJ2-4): KAGVTQTPRYLIKTRGQQVTLSCSPISGHRSVSWYQQTPGQGLQFLFEYFSETQRNKGNFPGRFSGRQFSNSRSEMNVSTLELGDSALYLCASSLSTSGSGGNIQYFGAGTRLSVL.

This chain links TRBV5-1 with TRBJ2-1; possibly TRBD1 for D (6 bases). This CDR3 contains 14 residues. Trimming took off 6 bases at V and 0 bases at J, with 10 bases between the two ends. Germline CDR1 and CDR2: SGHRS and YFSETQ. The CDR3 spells CASNSDSSYNEQFF. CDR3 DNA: TGCGCCAGCAACTCGGACAGCTCCTACAATGAGCAGTTCTTC.

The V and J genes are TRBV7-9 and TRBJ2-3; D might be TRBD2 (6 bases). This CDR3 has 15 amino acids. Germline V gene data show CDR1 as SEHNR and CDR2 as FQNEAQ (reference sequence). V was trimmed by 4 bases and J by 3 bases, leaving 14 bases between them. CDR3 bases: TGTGCCAGCAGCTCCCATACCGGGAGAACAGATACGCAGTATTTT. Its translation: CASSSHTGRTDTQYF.

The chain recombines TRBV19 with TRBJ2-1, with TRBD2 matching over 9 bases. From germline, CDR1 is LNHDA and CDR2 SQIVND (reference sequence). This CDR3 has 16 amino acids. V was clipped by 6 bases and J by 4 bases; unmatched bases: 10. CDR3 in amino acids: CASSPAGTSSYNEQFF. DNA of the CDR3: TGTGCCAGTAGCCCGGCGGGGACTAGCTCTTACAATGAGCAGTTCTTC.

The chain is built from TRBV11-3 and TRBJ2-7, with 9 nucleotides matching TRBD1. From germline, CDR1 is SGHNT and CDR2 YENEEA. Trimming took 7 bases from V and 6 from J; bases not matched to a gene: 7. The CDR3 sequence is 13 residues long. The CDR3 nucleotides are TGTGCCAGCAAGGGACAGGGTGATAGCGAGCAGTACTTC. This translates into CASKGQGDSEQYF.

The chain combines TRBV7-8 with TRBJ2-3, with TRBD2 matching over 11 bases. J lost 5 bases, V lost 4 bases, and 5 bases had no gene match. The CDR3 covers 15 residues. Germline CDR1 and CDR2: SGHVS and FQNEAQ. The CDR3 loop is CASSSPTSGVDTQYF. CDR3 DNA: TGTGCCAGCAGCTCCCCGACTAGCGGGGTAGATACGCAGTATTTT.

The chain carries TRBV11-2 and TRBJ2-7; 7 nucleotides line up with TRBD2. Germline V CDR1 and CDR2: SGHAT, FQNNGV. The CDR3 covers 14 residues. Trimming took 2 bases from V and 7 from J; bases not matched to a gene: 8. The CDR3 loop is CASSLSLAVREQYF. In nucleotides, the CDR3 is TGTGCCAGCAGCTTAAGTCTAGCGGTAAGGGAGCAGTACTTC.

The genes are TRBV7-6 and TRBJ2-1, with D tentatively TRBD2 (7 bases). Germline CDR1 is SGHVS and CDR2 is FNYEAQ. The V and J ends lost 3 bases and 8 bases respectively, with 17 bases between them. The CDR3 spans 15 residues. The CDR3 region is CASSLRRGGTHEQFF. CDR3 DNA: TGTGCCAGCAGCTTGCGGAGGGGGGGAACCCATGAGCAGTTCTTC.

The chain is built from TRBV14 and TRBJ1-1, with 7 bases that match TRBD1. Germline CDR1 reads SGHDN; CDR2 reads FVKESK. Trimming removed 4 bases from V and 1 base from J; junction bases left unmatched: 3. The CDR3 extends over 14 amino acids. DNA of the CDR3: TGTGCCAGCAGCCGGCAGGGGGGGAACACTGAAGCTTTCTTT. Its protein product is CASSRQGGNTEAFF.

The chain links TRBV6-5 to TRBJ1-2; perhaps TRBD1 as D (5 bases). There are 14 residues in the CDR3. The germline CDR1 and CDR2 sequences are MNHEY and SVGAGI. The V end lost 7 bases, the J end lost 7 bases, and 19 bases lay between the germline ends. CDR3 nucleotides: TGTGCCAGCACCACTTCTTCGGGGGGAGGTGGCTACACCTTC. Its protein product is CASTTSSGGGGYTF.

The CDR3 loop is CASSLALTGMNTEAFF. For the CDR3, the DNA is TGCGCCAGCAGCTTGGCTTTGACAGGAATGAACACTGAAGCTTTCTTT. This chain connects TRBV5-1 to TRBJ1-1, with D possibly TRBD1 on 6 matching bases. The V and J ends lost 0 bases and 0 bases respectively, with 12 bases between them. This CDR3 is built from 16 residues. Looked up from germline, CDR1 is SGHRS and CDR2 is YFSETQ. Supplemented by reference TRBV5-1 and TRBJ1-1, the full variable domain reads KAGVTQTPRYLIKTRGQQVTLSCSPISGHRSVSWYQQTPGQGLQFLFEYFSETQRNKGNFPGRFSGRQFSNSRSEMNVSTLELGDSALYLCASSLALTGMNTEAFFGQGTRLTVV.

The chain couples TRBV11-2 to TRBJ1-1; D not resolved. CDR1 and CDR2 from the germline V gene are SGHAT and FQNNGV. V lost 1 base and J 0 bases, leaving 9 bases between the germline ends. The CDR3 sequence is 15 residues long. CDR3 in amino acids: CASSLVGGLNTEAFF. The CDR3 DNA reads TGTGCCAGCAGCTTAGTAGGAGGGCTGAACACTGAAGCTTTCTTT.

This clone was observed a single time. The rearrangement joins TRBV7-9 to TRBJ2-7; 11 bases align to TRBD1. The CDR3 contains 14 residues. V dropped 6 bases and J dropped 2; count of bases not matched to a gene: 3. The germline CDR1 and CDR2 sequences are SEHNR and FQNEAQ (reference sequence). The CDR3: CASRPDRGPYEQYF. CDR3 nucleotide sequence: TGTGCCAGCAGACCGGACAGGGGGCCCTACGAGCAGTACTTC.

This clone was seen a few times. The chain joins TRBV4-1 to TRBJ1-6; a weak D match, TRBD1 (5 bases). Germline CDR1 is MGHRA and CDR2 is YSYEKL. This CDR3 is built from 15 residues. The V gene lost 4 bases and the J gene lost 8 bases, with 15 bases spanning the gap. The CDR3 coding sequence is TGCGCCAGCAGCCCCGGGACCTGGGGGGATTCACCCCTCCACTTT. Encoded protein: CASSPGTWGDSPLHF.